The 5 T cell receptor beta chains presented below share a single source sample, sequenced in a study of tumor-infiltrating lymphocytes in oesophageal squamous cell carcinoma. TCRdb re-analysed the PCR reads in MiXCR, keeping a single row per CDR3 protein. The repertoire holds more than 9,000 distinct CDR3 sequences, around 51% seen once, with 24% in the top ten. Sequenced input: esophageal tumor tissue. The receptors derive from a male donor with esophageal squamous cell carcinoma.

J is TRBJ2-1 and V is TRBV6-8, with 7 bases identical to TRBD1. Germline V CDR1 and CDR2: MNHGY, SAAAGT. V gave up 2 bases and J gave up 9 bases; unmatched junction bases: 10. The CDR3 is made up of 15 amino acids. DNA of the CDR3: TGTGCCAGCAGTTACCTCTTACAGGGGCATGTTGAGCAGTTCTTC. This encodes CASSYLLQGHVEQFF.

This clonotype has a count of ten or more. This chain uses TRBV11-3 with TRBJ2-1, with D maybe TRBD2 (6 bases). V was clipped by 5 bases and J by 4 bases, with 21 bases between them. Germline V gives CDR1 SGHNT, CDR2 YENEEA. This CDR3 has 17 amino acids. The CDR3: CASSHTRDSLYYNEQFF. The CDR3 DNA reads as TGTGCCAGCAGCCACACCCGGGACTCCCTTTATTACAATGAGCAGTTCTTC.

This CDR3 reads CASSLAGVWSYEQYF. The CDR3 DNA sequence: TGTGCCAGCAGCTTAGCGGGGGTCTGGTCCTACGAGCAGTACTTC. J is TRBJ2-5 and V is TRBV7-2; D tentatively reads TRBD1 or TRBD2 (5 bases each). The J call may be faulty, since TRBJ2-7 better matches the DNA end. Germline V gives CDR1 SGHTA, CDR2 FQGNSA. The length of the CDR3 is 15 residues.

V usage is TRBV7-3 and J usage is TRBJ2-7, with TRBD1 identical over 8 bases. The J call could be wrong; TRBJ2-1 is a better fit for the DNA end. Germline CDR1 and CDR2: SGHTA and FQGTGA. This CDR3 comprises 16 residues. This CDR3 is CASSLLFGTGPNEQFF. The DNA of the CDR3 is TGTGCCAGCAGCTTGCTTTTCGGGACAGGTCCCAATGAGCAGTTCTTC.

This clonotype was observed at least ten times. One end of the junction is discordant with germline, which a read error may explain. J is TRBJ2-5 and V is TRBV11-2; unclear D gene. The germline gives CDR1 SGHAT, CDR2 FQNNGV. This CDR3 has 18 residues. The CDR3 is CASSFQTSPWLDQGTQYF. CDR3 in DNA: TGTGCCAGCAGCTTCCAAACCTCACCTTGGTTGGACCAAGGGACCCAGTACTTC.